The 27 T cell receptor beta chains reported below all come from one sample, sequenced in a study of T cells after yellow fever vaccination. TCRdb reprocessed the 5' RACE reads with MiXCR, giving one entry per CDR3 protein. The top ten hold around 3% of the sample, which has 300,000 to 400,000 distinct CDR3 sequences, roughly an eighth seen once. Sequencing used CD4+ T cells sorted from PBMCs, obtained 15 days after the yellow fever booster vaccination. The receptors shown here come from a young man who received the YFV17D yellow fever vaccine.

This clonotype was observed a handful of times. CDR3 in DNA: TGTGCCAGCAGCTTAACCCTGTTCGTCGGCGGGACTAGATGGGGGGAGACCCAGTACTTC. Its translation: CASSLTLFVGGTRWGETQYF. The rearrangement links TRBV7-3 to TRBJ2-5; TRBD2 matches 8 bases. V trimming: 0 bases; J trimming: 5 bases; junction bases outside the gene matches: 20. Germline CDR1 reads SGHTA; CDR2 reads FQGTGA. CDR3 length: 20 residues.

This clonotype was detected only a few times. V is TRBV7-9 and J is TRBJ1-4; 7 nucleotides align to TRBD1. The trim removed 8 bases at V and 7 bases at J, leaving 7 bases unmatched. The CDR3 loop spans 13 amino acids. Germline CDR1 is SEHNR and CDR2 is FQNEAQ (reference sequence). CDR3 DNA: TGTGCCAGCGGAGCCCGGGACAGTGAAAAACTGTTTTTT. Protein product: CASGARDSEKLFF.

This clonotype came up a few times. The V and J genes are TRBV7-9 and TRBJ2-3; D gene unclear. The CDR3 has 13 residues. Trimming pared 5 bases from V and 2 bases from J, leaving 8 bases between. Looked up from germline, CDR1 is SEHNR and CDR2 is FQNEAQ (reference sequence). The CDR3 loop is CASSHLHTDTQYF. The CDR3 nucleotides are TGTGCCAGCAGCCACCTCCACACAGATACGCAGTATTTT.

Turning to this clonotype: A read error may produce the germline difference seen at one junction end. J is TRBJ1-1 and V is TRBV14; 10 nucleotides align to TRBD1. Germline lookup yields CDR1 SGHDN and CDR2 FVKESK. The CDR3 is 14 residues long. For the CDR3, the DNA is TGTGCCAGCTGCCAACCGGGACAGGGGAGTGAAGCTTTCTTT. Translated: CASCQPGQGSEAFF.

This clonotype has ten or more counts. The rearrangement joins TRBV7-9 to TRBJ2-2; D perhaps matches TRBD2 (7 bases). With 6 bases removed from V and 4 bases from J, the gap between germline ends came to 15 bases. Germline V gives CDR1 SEHNR, CDR2 FQNEAQ (reference sequence). This CDR3 is 15 amino acids long. CDR3 sequence (DNA): TGTGCCAGCAGACTCGGGGGGCTGGCCACCGGGGAGCTGTTTTTT. Its translation is CASRLGGLATGELFF.

This clonotype was counted many times. The J gene is TRBJ2-4, the V gene TRBV9, with D perhaps matching TRBD1 or TRBD2 (5 bases each). Deletions cut 0 bases from V and 1 base from J, with 5 bases between. Germline V gene data show CDR1 as SGDLS and CDR2 as YYNGEE. The CDR3 runs 14 residues. The CDR3 sequence is CASSVGGAKNIQYF. The CDR3, as DNA: TGTGCCAGCAGCGTAGGGGGGGCCAAAAACATTCAGTACTTC.

The rearrangement uses TRBV3-1 and TRBJ2-3; TRBD1 agrees at 11 bases. CDR3 length equals 15 residues. The germline V gene encodes CDR1 LGHDT and CDR2 YNNKEL (reference sequence). V dropped 5 bases and J dropped 6; count of bases not matched to a gene: 7. The CDR3 DNA sequence: TGTGCCAGCAGCTATACCGGGACAGGGGGGGATACGCAGTATTTT. Translation: CASSYTGTGGDTQYF.

This clonotype appeared a few times. This chain uses TRBV12-3 or TRBV12-4 with TRBJ2-7; 8 nucleotides line up with TRBD1. Trimming took 7 bases from V and 3 from J; bases not matched to a gene: 2. This CDR3 contains 12 residues. In DNA form, the CDR3 reads TGTGCCAGCAAAACAGGGGGCTACGAGCAGTACTTC. It translates to CASKTGGYEQYF.

This chain uses TRBV29-1 with TRBJ2-3; 7 bases are shared with TRBD2. The CDR3 extends over 14 amino acids. Trimming cost V 3 bases and J 6 bases; bases outside gene matches: 9. Germline V gives CDR1 SQVTM, CDR2 ANQGSEA. The CDR3 is CSVEMAVGGDTQYF. The CDR3 DNA reads TGCAGCGTTGAGATGGCAGTCGGGGGGGATACGCAGTATTTT.

This chain connects TRBV20-1 to TRBJ2-1; no reliable D call. The V gene lost 1 base and the J gene lost 12 bases, with 10 bases spanning the gap. This CDR3 spans 11 amino acids. Germline values: CDR1 DFQATT, CDR2 SNEGSKA (reference sequence). The CDR3 DNA follows: TGCAGTGCTAGAGTCGATGACGGGCAGTTCTTC. The encoded protein is CSARVDDGQFF.

As concerns this clonotype: This is likely a read error, given that the CDR3 carries no conserved phenylalanine or tryptophan at its end. Because the CDR3's place on the DNA is in doubt, the DNA is left out and the CDR3 is given as listed by TCRdb. The gene calls are TRBV7-9 and TRBJ2-3. Germline CDR1 and CDR2: SEHNR and FQNEAQ (reference sequence). The length of the CDR3 is 11 amino acids, counting both ends. Here the CDR3 reads CASCLRDTQFV.

This clonotype has just a few counts. This sequence joins TRBV27 and TRBJ2-2; the match to TRBD1 covers 9 bases. The CDR3 runs 16 residues. The ends lost 5 bases at V and 5 bases at J; junction bases unmatched: 9. Germline V CDR1 and CDR2: MNHEY, SMNVEV (reference sequence). CDR3 sequence: CASSASGTGLTGELFF. CDR3 nucleotides: TGTGCCAGCAGTGCCTCCGGGACAGGGCTAACCGGGGAGCTGTTTTTT.

This clonotype has more than one count but fewer than ten. The chain combines TRBV7-3 with TRBJ1-1; 7 bases line up with TRBD1. V shed 4 bases, J shed 9 bases, and the junction held 5 bases outside the gene matches. CDR1 and CDR2 from the germline V gene are SGHTA and FQGTGA. This CDR3 is built from 12 residues. For the CDR3, the DNA is TGTGCCAGCAGCTCACAGGGGATGAAAGCTTTCTTT. Translated: CASSSQGMKAFF.

This clonotype turned up a few times. The genes are TRBV4-2 and TRBJ2-3; D might be TRBD1 or TRBD2, each matching 5 bases. Trimming pared 5 bases from V and 3 bases from J, leaving 15 bases between. CDR1 and CDR2 (germline): LGHNA, YNFKEQ. CDR3 length: 15 residues. The CDR3 DNA reads TGTGCCAGCAGCGAGAGAGGGGCGCGGACAGATACGCAGTATTTT. Translating gives CASSERGARTDTQYF.

This clonotype was counted only a few times. V is TRBV5-1 and J is TRBJ2-2; D is perhaps TRBD1 or TRBD2 (5 bases each). This CDR3 contains 15 residues. The V and J ends lost 6 bases and 1 base respectively, with 13 bases between them. CDR1 SGHRS and CDR2 YFSETQ come from the germline V gene. The CDR3 nucleotides are TGCGCCAGCACGATCGGGACCCTGAACACCGGGGAGCTGTTTTTT. Translating gives CASTIGTLNTGELFF.

This clonotype was observed many times. J is TRBJ2-1 and V is TRBV7-6; TRBD2 agrees at 8 bases. Germline V lookup: CDR1 SGHVS, CDR2 FNYEAQ. The V and J ends lost 5 bases and 5 bases, in that order; junction bases with no gene match: 8. CDR3 length: 15 amino acids. The CDR3, as DNA: TGTGCCAGCAGCCCGGCGGGGGGCGACCACAATGAGCAGTTCTTC. This encodes CASSPAGGDHNEQFF.

This clonotype has a handful of counts. The V and J genes are TRBV7-2 and TRBJ2-2; TRBD2 matches at 8 bases. The J segment lost 1 base and the V segment lost 1 base, leaving 8 bases of the junction unmatched. Germline CDR1 is SGHTA and CDR2 is FQGNSA. The CDR3 length is 18 residues. CDR3 in DNA: TGTGCCAGCAGCTTAGACCCCCCGGGGGGGATGAACACCGGGGAGCTGTTTTTT. Its protein is CASSLDPPGGMNTGELFF.

V usage is TRBV3-1 and J usage is TRBJ2-3; D is undetermined. Germline V CDR1 and CDR2: LGHDT, YNNKEL (reference sequence). Between the trimmed V and J ends, which lost 0 bases and 6 bases, there was a span of 4 bases. This CDR3 is built from 12 residues. The CDR3 DNA reads TGTGCCAGCAGCCAAGAACCCGATACGCAGTATTTT. Amino acid sequence: CASSQEPDTQYF.

V gene TRBV7-9 combines with J gene TRBJ1-5; 7 bases fit TRBD1. This CDR3 region has 14 residues. Germline assignment: CDR1 SEHNR and CDR2 FQNEAQ (reference sequence). Trimming removed 4 bases from V and 7 bases from J; junction bases left unmatched: 7. CDR3 sequence reads: CASSYAGGWQPQHF. CDR3 DNA: TGTGCCAGCAGCTATGCAGGGGGATGGCAGCCCCAGCATTTT.

A few counts support this clonotype. The genes are TRBV5-1 and TRBJ2-5, with TRBD2 matching over 8 bases. This CDR3 has 14 residues. V shed 3 bases, J shed 4 bases, and the junction held 5 bases outside the gene matches. Looked up from germline, CDR1 is SGHRS and CDR2 is YFSETQ. CDR3 in amino acids: CASSSGLAVETQYF. The CDR3 DNA reads TGCGCCAGCAGCTCCGGACTAGCCGTAGAGACCCAGTACTTC.

In its sample, this clonotype was seen many times. The CDR3 loop is CASSLAYRGRGYEQFF. The CDR3 bases are TGTGCCAGCAGCCTCGCGTACAGGGGGCGCGGCTATGAGCAGTTCTTC. The chain links TRBV11-2 to TRBJ2-1; 9 bases line up with TRBD1. CDR3 length: 16 residues. Germline assignment: CDR1 SGHAT and CDR2 FQNNGV. With V trimmed by 5 bases and J by 8 bases, 13 bases remained unmatched.

The table lists this clonotype with a few counts. The gene calls are TRBV7-2 and TRBJ1-5, with D unresolved. Germline values: CDR1 SGHTA, CDR2 FQGNSA. The CDR3 totals 14 residues. Trimming cost V 3 bases and J 6 bases, with 12 bases left between them. The CDR3 sequence is CASSFGLVSQPQHF. CDR3 sequence (DNA): TGTGCCAGCAGCTTTGGATTGGTGAGTCAGCCCCAGCATTTT.

There are a few counts of this clonotype. This sequence joins TRBV20-1 and TRBJ1-1, with a tentative D call TRBD1 (5 bases). V dropped 4 bases and J dropped 1 base, with 7 bases sitting between them. This CDR3 comprises 12 residues. The germline V gene has CDR1 DFQATT and CDR2 SNEGSKA (reference sequence). The CDR3 protein is CSAIQGNTEAFF. The CDR3 DNA follows: TGCAGTGCTATTCAGGGGAACACTGAAGCTTTCTTT.

This clonotype was detected a few times. The chain couples TRBV10-1 to TRBJ2-2; D unresolved. The V gene's germline CDR1 is WNHNN and CDR2 SYGVQD (reference sequence). The V end was cut by 0 bases, the J end by 0 bases, with 8 bases between. The CDR3 is made up of 16 amino acids. CDR3 in amino acids: CASSESIAANTGELFF. CDR3 DNA sequence: TGCGCCAGCAGTGAGTCGATCGCCGCGAACACCGGGGAGCTGTTTTTT.

The rearrangement links TRBV5-1 to TRBJ2-7; 7 bases align to TRBD1. J was trimmed by 1 base and V by 1 base; bases with no gene match: 5. Germline V gene sequence: CDR1 SGHRS, CDR2 YFSETQ. The CDR3 extends over 15 amino acids. The CDR3 here is CASSLQGDRSYEQYF. The CDR3 coding sequence is TGCGCCAGCAGCTTGCAGGGGGATCGGTCCTACGAGCAGTACTTC.

V gene TRBV19 combines with J gene TRBJ2-1, with 10 nucleotides matching TRBD2. Germline lookup yields CDR1 LNHDA and CDR2 SQIVND (reference sequence). The CDR3 is 17 amino acids. Trimming took 8 bases from V and 2 from J; bases not matched to a gene: 12. In DNA form, the CDR3 reads TGTGCCAGTCACCGAATCAAACTAGCGGGGCCCTACAATGAGCAGTTCTTC. Encoded protein: CASHRIKLAGPYNEQFF.

This clonotype was counted a few times. The V and J genes are TRBV7-2 and TRBJ1-1; 8 bases are shared with TRBD1. The CDR3 is 15 residues long. The J segment lost 3 bases and the V segment lost 3 bases, leaving 6 bases of the junction unmatched. The germline V gene has CDR1 SGHTA and CDR2 FQGNSA. In nucleotides, the CDR3 is TGTGCCAGCAGCTTCACTGGGACAGGATACACTGAAGCTTTCTTT. This encodes CASSFTGTGYTEAFF. Supplemented by reference TRBV7-2 and TRBJ1-1, the full variable domain reads GAGVSQSPSNKVTEKGKDVELRCDPISGHTALYWYRQSLGQGLEFLIYFQGNSAPDKSGLPSDRFSAERTGGSVSTLTIQRTQQEDSAVYLCASSFTGTGYTEAFFGQGTRLTVV.